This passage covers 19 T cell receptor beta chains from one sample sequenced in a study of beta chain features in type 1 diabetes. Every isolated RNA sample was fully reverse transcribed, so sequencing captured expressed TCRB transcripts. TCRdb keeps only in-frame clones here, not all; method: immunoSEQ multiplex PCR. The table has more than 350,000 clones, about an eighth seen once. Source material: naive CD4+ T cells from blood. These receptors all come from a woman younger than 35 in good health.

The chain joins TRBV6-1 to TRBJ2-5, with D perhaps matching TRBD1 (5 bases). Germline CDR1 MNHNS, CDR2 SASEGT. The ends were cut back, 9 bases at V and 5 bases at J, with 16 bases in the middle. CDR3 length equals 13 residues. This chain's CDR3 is CARARTAGETQYF. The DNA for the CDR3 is TGTGCCAGGGCCCGGACCGCAGGGGAGACCCAGTACTTC.

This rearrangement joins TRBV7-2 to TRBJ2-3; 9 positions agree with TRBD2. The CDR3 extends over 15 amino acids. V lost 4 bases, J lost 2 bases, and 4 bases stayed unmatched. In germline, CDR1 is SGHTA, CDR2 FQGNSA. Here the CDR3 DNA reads TGTGCCAGCAGCTGGGGACTAGCTACCACAGATACGCAGTATTTT. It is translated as CASSWGLATTDTQYF.

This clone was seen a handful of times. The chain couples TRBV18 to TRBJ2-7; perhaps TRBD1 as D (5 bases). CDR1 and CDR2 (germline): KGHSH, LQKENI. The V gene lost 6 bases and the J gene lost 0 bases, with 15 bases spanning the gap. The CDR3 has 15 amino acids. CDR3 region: CASSKVADSSYEQYV. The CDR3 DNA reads TGTGCCAGCTCGAAAGTGGCCGACAGCTCCTACGAGCAGTACGTC.

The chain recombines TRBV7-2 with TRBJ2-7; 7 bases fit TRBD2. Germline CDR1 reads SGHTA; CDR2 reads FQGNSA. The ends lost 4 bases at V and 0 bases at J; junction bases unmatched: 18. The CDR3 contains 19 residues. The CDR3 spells CASSSDITVGRESSYEQYV. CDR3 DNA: TGTGCCAGCAGCTCGGATATTACCGTCGGGCGGGAGAGCTCCTACGAGCAGTACGTC.

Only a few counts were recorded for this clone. CDR3 amino acids: CASSTPLETQYF. CDR3 DNA sequence: TGTGCCAGCAGCACCCCCCTCGAGACCCAGTACTTC. The V and J genes are TRBV11-2 and TRBJ2-5; the D is unclear. The CDR3 loop spans 12 amino acids. Germline CDR1 is SGHAT and CDR2 is FQNNGV. The V and J ends lost 5 bases and 5 bases respectively, with 9 bases between them. The full variable domain, rest sourced from reference TRBV11-2 and TRBJ2-5, is EAGVAQSPRYKIIEKRQSVAFWCNPISGHATLYWYQQILGQGPKLLIQFQNNGVVDDSQLPKDRFSAERLKGVDSTLKIQPAKLEDSAVYLCASSTPLETQYFGPGTRLLVL.

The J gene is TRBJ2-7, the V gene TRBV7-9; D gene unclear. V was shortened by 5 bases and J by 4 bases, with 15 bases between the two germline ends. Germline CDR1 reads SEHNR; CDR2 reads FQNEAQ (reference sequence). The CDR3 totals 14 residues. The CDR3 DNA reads TGTGCCAGCAGCCTGGGCATATACCTATACGAGCAGTACTTC. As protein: CASSLGIYLYEQYF.

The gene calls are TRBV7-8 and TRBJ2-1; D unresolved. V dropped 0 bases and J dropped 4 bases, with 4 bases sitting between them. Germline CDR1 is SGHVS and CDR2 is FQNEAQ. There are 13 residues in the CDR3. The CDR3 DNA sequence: TGTGCCAGCAGCTTAGCGCGGTACAATGAGCAGTTCTTC. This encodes CASSLARYNEQFF.

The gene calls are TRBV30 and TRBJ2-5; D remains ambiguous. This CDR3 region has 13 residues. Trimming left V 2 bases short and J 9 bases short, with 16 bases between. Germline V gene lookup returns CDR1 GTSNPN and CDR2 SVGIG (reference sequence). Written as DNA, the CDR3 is TGTGCCTGGAGTCATCAAACAATTCGGGCCCAGTACTTC. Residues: CAWSHQTIRAQYF.

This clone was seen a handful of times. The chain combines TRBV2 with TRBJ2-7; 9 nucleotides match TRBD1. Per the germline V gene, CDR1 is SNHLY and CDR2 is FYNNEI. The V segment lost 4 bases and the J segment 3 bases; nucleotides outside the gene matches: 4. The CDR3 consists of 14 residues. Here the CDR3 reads CASSGGQGSYEQYF. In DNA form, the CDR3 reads TGTGCCAGCAGTGGAGGACAGGGGAGCTACGAGCAGTACTTC.

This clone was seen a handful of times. CDR3 nucleotides: TGTGCCTGGGGAGGGACTAGCGGAGCGTACAATGAGCAGTTCTTC. Translating gives CAWGGTSGAYNEQFF. The chain recombines TRBV30 with TRBJ2-1; TRBD2 aligns across 11 bases. The CDR3 is 15 amino acids. Germline V gene sequence: CDR1 GTSNPN, CDR2 SVGIG (reference sequence). V lost 5 bases to trimming and J lost 4 bases; unmatched junction nucleotides: 7.

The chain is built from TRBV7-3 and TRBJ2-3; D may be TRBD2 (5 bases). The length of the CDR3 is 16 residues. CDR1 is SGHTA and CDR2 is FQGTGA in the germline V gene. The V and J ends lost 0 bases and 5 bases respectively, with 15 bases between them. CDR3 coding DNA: TGTGCCAGCAGCTTAACTCCGGGATTAAGTATAGATACGCAGTATTTT. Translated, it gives CASSLTPGLSIDTQYF.

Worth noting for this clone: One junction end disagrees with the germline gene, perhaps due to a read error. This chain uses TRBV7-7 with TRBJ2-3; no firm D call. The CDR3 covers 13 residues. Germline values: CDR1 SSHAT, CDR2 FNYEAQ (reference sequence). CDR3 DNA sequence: TGTGCTAGCAGCTTATCCGGGTCAGATACGCAGTATTTT. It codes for CASSLSGSDTQYF. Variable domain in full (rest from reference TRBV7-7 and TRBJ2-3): GAGVSQSPRYKVTKRGQDVTLRCDPISSHATLYWYQQALGQGPEFLTYFNYEAQPDKSGLPSDRFSAERPEGSISTLTIQRTEQRDSAMYRCASSLSGSDTQYFGPGTRLTVL.

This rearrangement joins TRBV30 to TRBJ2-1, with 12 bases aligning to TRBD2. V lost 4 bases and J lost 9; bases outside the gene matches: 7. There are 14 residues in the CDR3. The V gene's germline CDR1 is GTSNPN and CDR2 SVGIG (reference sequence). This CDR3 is CAWKTSGSPPEQFF. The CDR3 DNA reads TGTGCCTGGAAGACTAGCGGGAGTCCCCCTGAGCAGTTCTTC.

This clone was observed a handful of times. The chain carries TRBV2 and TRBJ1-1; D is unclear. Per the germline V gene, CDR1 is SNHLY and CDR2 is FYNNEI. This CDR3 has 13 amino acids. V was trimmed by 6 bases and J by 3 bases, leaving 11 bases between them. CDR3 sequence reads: CASRGDFYTEAFF. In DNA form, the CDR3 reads TGTGCCAGCAGGGGAGACTTCTACACTGAAGCTTTCTTT.

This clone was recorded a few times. CDR3 sequence: CASSLSSWENIQYF. In DNA form, the CDR3 reads TGTGCCAGCAGCTTATCCAGCTGGGAAAACATTCAGTACTTC. The J gene is TRBJ2-4, the V gene TRBV7-3, with no clear D. The CDR3 runs to 14 residues. Germline V lookup: CDR1 SGHTA, CDR2 FQGTGA. V was cut by 2 bases and J by 5 bases, with 10 bases left in between.

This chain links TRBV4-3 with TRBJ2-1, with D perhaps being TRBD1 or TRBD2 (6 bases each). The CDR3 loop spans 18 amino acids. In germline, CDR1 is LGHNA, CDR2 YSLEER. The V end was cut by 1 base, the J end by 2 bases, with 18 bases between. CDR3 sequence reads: CASSQARKGGPPYNEQFF. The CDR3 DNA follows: TGCGCCAGCAGCCAAGCCAGAAAGGGGGGTCCCCCCTACAATGAGCAGTTCTTC.

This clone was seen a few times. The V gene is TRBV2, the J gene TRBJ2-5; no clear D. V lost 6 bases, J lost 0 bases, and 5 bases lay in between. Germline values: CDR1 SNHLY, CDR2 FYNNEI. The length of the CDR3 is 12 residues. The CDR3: CASRGYQETQYF. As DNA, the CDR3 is TGTGCCAGCAGGGGGTACCAAGAGACCCAGTACTTC.

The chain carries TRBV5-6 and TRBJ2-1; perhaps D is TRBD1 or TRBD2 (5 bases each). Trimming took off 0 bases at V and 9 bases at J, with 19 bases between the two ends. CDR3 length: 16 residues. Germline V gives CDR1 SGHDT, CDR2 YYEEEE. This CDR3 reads CASSLVGSREKVEQFF. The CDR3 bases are TGTGCCAGCAGCTTGGTGGGGAGCAGGGAGAAAGTTGAGCAGTTCTTC.

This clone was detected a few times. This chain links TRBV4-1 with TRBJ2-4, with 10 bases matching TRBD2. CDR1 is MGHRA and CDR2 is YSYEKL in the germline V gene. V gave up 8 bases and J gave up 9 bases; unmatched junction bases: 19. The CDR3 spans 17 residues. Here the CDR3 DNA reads TGCGCCAGCGGACCCGGCATAGCGGGGGGCGGTAGTATCATTCAGTACTTC. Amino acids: CASGPGIAGGGSIIQYF.